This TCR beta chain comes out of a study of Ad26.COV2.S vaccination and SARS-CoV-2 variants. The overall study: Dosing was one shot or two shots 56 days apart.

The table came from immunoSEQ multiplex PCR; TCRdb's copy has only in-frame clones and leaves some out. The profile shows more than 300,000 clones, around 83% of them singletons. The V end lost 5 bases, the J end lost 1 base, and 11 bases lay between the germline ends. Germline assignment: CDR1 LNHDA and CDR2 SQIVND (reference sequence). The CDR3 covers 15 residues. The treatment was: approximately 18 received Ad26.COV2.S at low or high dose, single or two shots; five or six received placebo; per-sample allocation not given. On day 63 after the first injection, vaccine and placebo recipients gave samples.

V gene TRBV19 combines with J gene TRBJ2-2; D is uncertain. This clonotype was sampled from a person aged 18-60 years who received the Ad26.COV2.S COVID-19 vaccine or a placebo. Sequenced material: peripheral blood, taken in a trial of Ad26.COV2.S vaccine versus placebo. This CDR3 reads CASSEAAKNTGELFF. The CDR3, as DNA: TGTGCCAGTAGTGAGGCAGCTAAGAACACCGGGGAGCTGTTTTTT.